This TCR beta chain is from a study of cytomegalovirus exposure and HLA in healthy donors. PCR amplification relied on 60 Vbeta primers (plus 13 Jbeta primers). Method: immunoSEQ multiplex PCR; TCRdb's copy keeps in-frame clones and lacks some. Of 120,000 or so clones listed, over 9.5% are singletons. With V trimmed by 2 bases and J by 0 bases, 10 bases remained unmatched. The CDR3 totals 17 residues. Germline values: CDR1 SGHNT, CDR2 YYREEE (reference sequence). The origin of this receptor is a woman aged 18-29 years in good health and CMV-seropositive. J is TRBJ2-7 and V is TRBV5-4; the match to TRBD1 covers 8 bases. The sample comprised PBMCs. CDR3 protein: CASSFLGTGLSSYEQYF. For the CDR3, the DNA is TGTGCCAGCAGCTTCCTTGGGACAGGTCTTAGCTCCTACGAGCAGTACTTC.